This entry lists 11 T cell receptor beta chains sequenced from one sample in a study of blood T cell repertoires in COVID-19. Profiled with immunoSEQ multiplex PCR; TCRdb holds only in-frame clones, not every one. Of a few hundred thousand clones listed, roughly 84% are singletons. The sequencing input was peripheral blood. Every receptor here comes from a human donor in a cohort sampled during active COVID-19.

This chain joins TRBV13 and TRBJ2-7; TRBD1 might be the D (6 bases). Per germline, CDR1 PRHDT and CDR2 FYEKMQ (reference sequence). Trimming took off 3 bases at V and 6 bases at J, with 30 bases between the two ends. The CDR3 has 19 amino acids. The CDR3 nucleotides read TGTGCCAGCAGCTTCTACTTAACGACAGGAGAGGGTCCAGCTATCGAGCAGTACTTC. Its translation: CASSFYLTTGEGPAIEQYF.

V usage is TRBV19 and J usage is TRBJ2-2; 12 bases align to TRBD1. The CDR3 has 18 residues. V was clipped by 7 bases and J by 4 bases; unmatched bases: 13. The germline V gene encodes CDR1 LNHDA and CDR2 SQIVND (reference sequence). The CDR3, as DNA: TGTGCCAGTATCGCCCAGGGACAGGGGGCTCTGGGCACCGGGGAGCTGTTTTTT. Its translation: CASIAQGQGALGTGELFF.

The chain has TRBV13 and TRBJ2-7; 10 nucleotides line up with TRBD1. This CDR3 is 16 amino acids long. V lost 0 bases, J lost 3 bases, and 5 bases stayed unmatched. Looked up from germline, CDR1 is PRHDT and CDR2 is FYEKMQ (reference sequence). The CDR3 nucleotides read TGTGCCAGCAGCTTAGGCTGGACAGGGGGGTACTACGAGCAGTACTTC. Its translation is CASSLGWTGGYYEQYF.

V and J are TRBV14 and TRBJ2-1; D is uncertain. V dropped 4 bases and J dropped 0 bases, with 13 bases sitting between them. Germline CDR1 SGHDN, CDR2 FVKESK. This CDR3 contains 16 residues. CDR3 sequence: CASSPSGGISYNEQFF. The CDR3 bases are TGTGCCAGCAGCCCTAGTGGTGGCATCTCCTACAATGAGCAGTTCTTC.

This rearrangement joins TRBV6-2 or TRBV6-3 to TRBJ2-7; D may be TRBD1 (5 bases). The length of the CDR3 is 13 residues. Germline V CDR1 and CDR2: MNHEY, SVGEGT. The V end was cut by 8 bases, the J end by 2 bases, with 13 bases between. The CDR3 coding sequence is TGTGCCAGCGGCCAAACAGGTACCTACGAGCAGTACTTC. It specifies CASGQTGTYEQYF.

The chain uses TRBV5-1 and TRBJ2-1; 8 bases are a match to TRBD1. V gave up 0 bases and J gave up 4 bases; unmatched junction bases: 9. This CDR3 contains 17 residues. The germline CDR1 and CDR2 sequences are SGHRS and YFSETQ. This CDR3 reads CASSLVWSQGAYNEQFF. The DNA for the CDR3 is TGCGCCAGCAGCTTGGTCTGGAGTCAGGGGGCTTACAATGAGCAGTTCTTC.

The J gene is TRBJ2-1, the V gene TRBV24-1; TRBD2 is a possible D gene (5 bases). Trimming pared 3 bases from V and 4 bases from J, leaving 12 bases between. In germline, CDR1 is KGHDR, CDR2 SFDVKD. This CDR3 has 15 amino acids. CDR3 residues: CATSDPGKSYNEQFF. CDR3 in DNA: TGTGCCACCAGTGATCCCGGGAAGTCATACAATGAGCAGTTCTTC.

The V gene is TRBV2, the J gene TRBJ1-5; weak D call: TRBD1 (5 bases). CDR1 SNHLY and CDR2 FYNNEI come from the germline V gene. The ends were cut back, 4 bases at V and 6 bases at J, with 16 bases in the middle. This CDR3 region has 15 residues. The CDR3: CASSGGQLVGQPQHF. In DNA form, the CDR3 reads TGTGCCAGCAGTGGGGGCCAGCTGGTCGGTCAGCCCCAGCATTTT.

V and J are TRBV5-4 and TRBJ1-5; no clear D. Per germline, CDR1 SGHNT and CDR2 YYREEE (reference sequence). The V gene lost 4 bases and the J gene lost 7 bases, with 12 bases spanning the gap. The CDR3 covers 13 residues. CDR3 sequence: CASSPGVTQPQHF. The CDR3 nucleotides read TGTGCCAGCAGCCCCGGGGTAACGCAGCCCCAGCATTTT.

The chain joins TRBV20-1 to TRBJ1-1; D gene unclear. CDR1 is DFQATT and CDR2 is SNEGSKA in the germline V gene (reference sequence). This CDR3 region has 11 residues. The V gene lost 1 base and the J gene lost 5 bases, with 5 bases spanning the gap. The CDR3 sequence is CSARVMTEAFF. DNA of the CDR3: TGCAGTGCTAGAGTTATGACTGAAGCTTTCTTT.

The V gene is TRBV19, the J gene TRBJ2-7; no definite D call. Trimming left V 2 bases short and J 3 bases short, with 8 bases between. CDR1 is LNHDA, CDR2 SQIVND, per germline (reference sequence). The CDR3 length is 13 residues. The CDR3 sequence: CASSILGGYEQYF. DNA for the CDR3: TGTGCCAGTAGTATATTAGGCGGCTACGAGCAGTACTTC.